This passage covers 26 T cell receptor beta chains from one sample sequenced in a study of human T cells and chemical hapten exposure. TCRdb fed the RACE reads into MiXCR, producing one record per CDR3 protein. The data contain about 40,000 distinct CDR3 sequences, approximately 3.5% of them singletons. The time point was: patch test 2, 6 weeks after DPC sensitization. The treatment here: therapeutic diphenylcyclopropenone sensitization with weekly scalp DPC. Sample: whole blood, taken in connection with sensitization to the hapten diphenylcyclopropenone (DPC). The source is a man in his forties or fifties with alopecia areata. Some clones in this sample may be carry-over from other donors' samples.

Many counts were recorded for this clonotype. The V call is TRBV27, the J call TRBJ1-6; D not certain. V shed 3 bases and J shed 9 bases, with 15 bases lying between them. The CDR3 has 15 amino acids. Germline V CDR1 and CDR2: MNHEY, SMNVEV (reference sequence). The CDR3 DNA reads TGTGCCAGCAGTTTCGGGTCTTCCAGCGGTTCACCCCTCCACTTT. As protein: CASSFGSSSGSPLHF.

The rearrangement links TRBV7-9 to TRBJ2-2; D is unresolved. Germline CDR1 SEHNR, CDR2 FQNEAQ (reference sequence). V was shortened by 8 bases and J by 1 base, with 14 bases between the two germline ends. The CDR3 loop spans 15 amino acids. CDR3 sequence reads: CASRGGVWNTGELFF. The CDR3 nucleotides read TGTGCCAGCCGAGGTGGAGTGTGGAACACCGGGGAGCTGTTTTTT.

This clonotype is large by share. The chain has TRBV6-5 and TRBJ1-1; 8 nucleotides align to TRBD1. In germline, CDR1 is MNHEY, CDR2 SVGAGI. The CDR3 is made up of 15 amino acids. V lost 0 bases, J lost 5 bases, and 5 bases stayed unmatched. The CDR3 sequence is CASSYSRQGRTEAFF. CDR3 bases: TGTGCCAGCAGTTACTCTAGACAGGGGAGGACTGAAGCTTTCTTT.

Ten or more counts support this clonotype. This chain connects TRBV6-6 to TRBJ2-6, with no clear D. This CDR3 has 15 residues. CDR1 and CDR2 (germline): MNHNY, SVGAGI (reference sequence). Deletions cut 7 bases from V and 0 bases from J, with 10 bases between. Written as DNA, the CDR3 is TGTGCCAGCACCCCAGACCTCTCTGGGGCCAACGTCCTGACTTTC. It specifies CASTPDLSGANVLTF.

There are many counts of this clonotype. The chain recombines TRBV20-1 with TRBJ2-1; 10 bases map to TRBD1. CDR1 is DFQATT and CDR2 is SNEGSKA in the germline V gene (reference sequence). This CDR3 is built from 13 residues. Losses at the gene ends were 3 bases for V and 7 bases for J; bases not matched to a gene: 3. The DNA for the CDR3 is TGCAGTGCTAGGCGACAGGGGGCAAATGAGCAGTTCTTC. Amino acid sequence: CSARRQGANEQFF.

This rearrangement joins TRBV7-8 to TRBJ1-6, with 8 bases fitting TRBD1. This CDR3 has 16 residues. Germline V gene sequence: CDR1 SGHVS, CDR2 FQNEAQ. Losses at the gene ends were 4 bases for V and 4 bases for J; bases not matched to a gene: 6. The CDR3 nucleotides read TGTGCCAGCAGCTCACAGGGGGTTCGTTATAATTCACCCCTCCACTTT. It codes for CASSSQGVRYNSPLHF. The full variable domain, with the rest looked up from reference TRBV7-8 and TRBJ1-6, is GAGVSQSPRYKVAKRGQDVALRCDPISGHVSLFWYQQALGQGPEFLTYFQNEAQLDKSGLPSDRFFAERPEGSVSTLKIQRTQQEDSAVYLCASSSQGVRYNSPLHFGNGTRLTVT.

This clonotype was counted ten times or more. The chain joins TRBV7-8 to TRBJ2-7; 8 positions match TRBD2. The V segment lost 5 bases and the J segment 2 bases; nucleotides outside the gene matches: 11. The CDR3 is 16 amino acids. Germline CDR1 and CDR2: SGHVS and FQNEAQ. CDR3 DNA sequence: TGTGCCAGCAGCCGGTCTCAACCGCGGGAGGCCTACGAGCAGTACTTC. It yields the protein CASSRSQPREAYEQYF.

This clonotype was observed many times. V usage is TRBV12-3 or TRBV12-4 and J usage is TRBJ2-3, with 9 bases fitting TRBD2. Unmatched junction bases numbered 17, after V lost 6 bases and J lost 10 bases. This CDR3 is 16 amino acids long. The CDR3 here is CASSRSGGLAGVSQYF. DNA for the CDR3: TGTGCCAGCAGCCGATCGGGGGGGTTAGCGGGAGTATCGCAGTATTTT.

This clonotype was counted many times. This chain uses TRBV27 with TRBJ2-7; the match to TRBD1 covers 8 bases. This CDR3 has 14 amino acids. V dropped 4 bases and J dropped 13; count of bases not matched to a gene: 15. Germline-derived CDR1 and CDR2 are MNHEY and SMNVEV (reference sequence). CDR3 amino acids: CASSWLQGVGVQYF. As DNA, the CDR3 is TGTGCCAGCAGTTGGTTACAGGGGGTTGGTGTCCAATACTTC.

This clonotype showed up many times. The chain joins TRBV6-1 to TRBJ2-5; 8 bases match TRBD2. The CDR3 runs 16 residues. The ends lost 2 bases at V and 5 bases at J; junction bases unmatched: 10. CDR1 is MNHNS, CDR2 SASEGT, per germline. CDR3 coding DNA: TGTGCCAGCAGTGAACTTAGCGGGACCCGGCGGGAGACCCAGTACTTC. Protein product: CASSELSGTRRETQYF.

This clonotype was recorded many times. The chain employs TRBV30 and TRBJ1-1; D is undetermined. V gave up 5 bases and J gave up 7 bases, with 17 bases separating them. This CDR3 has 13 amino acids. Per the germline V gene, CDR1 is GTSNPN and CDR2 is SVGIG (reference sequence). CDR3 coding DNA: TGTGCCTGGGGACGCCGGCCTGATAATGAAGCTTTCTTT. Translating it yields CAWGRRPDNEAFF.

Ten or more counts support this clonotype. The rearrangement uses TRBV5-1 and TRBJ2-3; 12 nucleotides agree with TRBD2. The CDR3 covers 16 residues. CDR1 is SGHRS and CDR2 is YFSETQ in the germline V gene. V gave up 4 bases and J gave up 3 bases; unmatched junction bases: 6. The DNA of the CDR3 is TGCGCCAGCAGCCCTGGACTAGCGGGATGGACAGATACGCAGTATTTT. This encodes CASSPGLAGWTDTQYF.

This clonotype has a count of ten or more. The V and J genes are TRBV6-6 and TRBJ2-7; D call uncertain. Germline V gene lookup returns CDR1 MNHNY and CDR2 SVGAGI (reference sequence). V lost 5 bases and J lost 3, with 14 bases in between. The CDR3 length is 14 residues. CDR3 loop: CASSHEGTNYEQYF. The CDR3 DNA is TGTGCCAGCAGTCACGAAGGTACGAACTACGAGCAGTACTTC.

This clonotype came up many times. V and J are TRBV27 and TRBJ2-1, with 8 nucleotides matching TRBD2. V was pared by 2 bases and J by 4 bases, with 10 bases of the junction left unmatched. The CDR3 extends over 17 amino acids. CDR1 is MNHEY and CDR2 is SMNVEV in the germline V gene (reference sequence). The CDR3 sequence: CASSLDDPGGDYNEQFF. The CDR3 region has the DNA TGTGCCAGCAGTTTAGACGATCCGGGGGGGGATTACAATGAGCAGTTCTTC.

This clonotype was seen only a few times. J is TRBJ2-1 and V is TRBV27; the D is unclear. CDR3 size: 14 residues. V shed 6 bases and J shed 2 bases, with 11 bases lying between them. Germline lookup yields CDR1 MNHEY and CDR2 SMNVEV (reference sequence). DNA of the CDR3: TGTGCCAGCAGCCTCCGCGCCCCCTACAATGAGCAGTTCTTC. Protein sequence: CASSLRAPYNEQFF.

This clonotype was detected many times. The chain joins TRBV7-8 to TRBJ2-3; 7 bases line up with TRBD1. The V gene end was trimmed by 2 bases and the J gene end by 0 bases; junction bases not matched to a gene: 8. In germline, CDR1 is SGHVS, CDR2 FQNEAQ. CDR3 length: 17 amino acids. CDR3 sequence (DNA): TGTGCCAGCAGCTTATCGGGGACAGTCTACAGCACAGATACGCAGTATTTT. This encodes CASSLSGTVYSTDTQYF. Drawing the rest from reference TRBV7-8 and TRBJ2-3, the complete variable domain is GAGVSQSPRYKVAKRGQDVALRCDPISGHVSLFWYQQALGQGPEFLTYFQNEAQLDKSGLPSDRFFAERPEGSVSTLKIQRTQQEDSAVYLCASSLSGTVYSTDTQYFGPGTRLTVL.

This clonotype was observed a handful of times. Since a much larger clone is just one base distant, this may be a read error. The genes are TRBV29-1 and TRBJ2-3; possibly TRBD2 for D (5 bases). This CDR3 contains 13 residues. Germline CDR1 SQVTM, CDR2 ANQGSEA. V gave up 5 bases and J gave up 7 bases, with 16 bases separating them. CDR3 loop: CSVISAGANTQYF. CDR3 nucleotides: TGCAGCGTTATCAGCGCGGGCGCAAATACGCAGTATTTT.

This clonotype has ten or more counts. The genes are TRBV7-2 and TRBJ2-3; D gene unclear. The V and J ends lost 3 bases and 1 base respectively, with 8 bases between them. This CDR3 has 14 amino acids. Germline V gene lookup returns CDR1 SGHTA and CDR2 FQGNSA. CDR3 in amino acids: CASSFRRGTDTQYF. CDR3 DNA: TGTGCCAGCAGCTTTAGGAGAGGCACAGATACGCAGTATTTT.

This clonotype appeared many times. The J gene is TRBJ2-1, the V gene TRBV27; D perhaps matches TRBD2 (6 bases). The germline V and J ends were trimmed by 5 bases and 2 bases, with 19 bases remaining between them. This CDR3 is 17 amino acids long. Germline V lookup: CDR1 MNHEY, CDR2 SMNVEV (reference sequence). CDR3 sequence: CASSPRSLGTPYNEQFF. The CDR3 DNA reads TGTGCCAGCAGTCCGCGGTCACTCGGGACTCCCTACAATGAGCAGTTCTTC.

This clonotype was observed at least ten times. CDR3: CASSLVGTGRGEQYF. CDR3 in DNA: TGTGCCAGCAGTTTAGTGGGGACAGGGAGGGGCGAGCAGTACTTC. This sequence joins TRBV12-3 or TRBV12-4 and TRBJ2-7; 9 positions match TRBD1. V lost 1 base, J lost 6 bases, and 7 bases stayed unmatched. The CDR3 extends over 15 amino acids.

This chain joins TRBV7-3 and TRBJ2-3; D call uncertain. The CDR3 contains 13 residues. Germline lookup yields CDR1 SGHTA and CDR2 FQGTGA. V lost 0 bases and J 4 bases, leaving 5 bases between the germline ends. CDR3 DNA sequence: TGTGCCAGCAGCTTAACGGGCCCAGATACGCAGTATTTT. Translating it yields CASSLTGPDTQYF.

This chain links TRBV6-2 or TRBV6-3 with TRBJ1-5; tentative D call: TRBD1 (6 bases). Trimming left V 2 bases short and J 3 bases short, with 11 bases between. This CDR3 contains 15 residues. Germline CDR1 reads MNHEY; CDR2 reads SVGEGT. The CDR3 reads CASSYGGQINQPQHF. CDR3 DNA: TGTGCCAGCAGTTACGGGGGACAAATCAATCAGCCCCAGCATTTT.

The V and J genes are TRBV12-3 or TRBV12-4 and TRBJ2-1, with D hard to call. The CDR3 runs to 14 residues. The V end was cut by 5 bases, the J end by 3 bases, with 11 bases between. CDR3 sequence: CASSRLSSYNEQFF. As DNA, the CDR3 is TGTGCCAGCAGTCGCCTTTCTAGCTACAATGAGCAGTTCTTC.

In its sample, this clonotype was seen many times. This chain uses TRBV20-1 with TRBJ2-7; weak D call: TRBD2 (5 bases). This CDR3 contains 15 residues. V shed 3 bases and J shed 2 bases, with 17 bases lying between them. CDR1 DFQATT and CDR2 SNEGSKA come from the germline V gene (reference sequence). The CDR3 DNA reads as TGCAGTGCTAGGCCCACTACAACGGGAACCTACGAGCAGTACTTC. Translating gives CSARPTTTGTYEQYF.

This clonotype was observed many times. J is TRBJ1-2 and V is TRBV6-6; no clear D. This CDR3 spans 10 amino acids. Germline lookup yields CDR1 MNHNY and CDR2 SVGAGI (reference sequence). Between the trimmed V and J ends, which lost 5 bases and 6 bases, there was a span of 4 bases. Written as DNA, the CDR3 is TGTGCCAGCAGTCTGGATGGCTACACCTTC. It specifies CASSLDGYTF.

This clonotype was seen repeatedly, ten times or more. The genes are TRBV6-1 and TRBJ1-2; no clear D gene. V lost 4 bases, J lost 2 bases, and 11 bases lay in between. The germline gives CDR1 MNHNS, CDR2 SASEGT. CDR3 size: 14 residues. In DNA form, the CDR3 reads TGTGCCAGCAGTGTTGCAGACGGCAACTATGGCTACACCTTC. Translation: CASSVADGNYGYTF.